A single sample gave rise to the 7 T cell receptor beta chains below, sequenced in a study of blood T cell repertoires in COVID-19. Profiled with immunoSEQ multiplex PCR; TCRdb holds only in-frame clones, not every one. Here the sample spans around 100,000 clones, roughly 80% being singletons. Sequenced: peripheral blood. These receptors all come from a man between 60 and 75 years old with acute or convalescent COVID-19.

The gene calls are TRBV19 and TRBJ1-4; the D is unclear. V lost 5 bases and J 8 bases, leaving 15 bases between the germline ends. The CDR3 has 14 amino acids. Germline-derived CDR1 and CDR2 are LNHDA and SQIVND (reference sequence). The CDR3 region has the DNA TGTGCCAGTAGTGTAGTCACGGTCAAGGAAAAACTGTTTTTT. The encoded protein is CASSVVTVKEKLFF.

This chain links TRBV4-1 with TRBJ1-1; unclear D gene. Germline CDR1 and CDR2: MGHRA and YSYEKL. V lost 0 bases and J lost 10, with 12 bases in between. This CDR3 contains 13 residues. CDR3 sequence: CASSQDRAARAFF. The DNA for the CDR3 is TGCGCCAGCAGCCAAGATCGAGCGGCGAGAGCTTTCTTT.

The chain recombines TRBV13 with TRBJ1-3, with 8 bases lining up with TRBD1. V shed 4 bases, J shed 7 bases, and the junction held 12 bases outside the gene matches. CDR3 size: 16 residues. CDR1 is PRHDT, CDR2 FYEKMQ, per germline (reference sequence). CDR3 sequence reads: CASSYSSQGAQNTIYF. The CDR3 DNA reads TGTGCCAGCAGCTACTCCTCGCAGGGGGCGCAGAACACCATATATTTT.

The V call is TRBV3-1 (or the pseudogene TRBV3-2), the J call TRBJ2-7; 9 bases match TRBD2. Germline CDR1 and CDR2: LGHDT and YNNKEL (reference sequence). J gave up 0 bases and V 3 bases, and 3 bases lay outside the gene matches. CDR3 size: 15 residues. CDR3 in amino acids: CASSQSTSGSYEQYF. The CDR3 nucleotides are TGTGCCAGCAGCCAGTCGACTAGCGGCTCCTACGAGCAGTACTTC.

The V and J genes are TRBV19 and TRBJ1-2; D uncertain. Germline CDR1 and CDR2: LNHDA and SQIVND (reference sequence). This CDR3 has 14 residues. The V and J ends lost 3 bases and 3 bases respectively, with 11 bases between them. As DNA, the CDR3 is TGTGCCAGTAGTATGCGGCGCGGAGACTATGGCTACACCTTC. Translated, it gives CASSMRRGDYGYTF. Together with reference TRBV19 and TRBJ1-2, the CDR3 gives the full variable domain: DGGITQSPKYLFRKEGQNVTLSCEQNLNHDAMYWYRQDPGQGLRLIYYSQIVNDFQKGDIAEGYSVSREKKESFPLTVTSAQKNPTAFYLCASSMRRGDYGYTFGSGTRLTVV.

CDR3 residues: CASSIAAGGPTDTQYF. CDR3 in DNA: TGTGCCAGTAGTATTGCAGCGGGAGGGCCGACAGATACGCAGTATTTT. The chain joins TRBV19 to TRBJ2-3; TRBD2 matches 10 bases. The CDR3 runs 16 residues. From germline, CDR1 is LNHDA and CDR2 SQIVND (reference sequence). J was trimmed by 3 bases and V by 3 bases; bases with no gene match: 6.

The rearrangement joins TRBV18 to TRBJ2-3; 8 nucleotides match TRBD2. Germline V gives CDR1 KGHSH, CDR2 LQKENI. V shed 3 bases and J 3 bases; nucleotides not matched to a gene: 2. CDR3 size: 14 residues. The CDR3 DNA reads TGTGCCAGCTCACCCGGGACTAGAACAGATACGCAGTATTTT. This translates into CASSPGTRTDTQYF.